Shown below are 26 T cell receptor beta chains from a single sample sequenced in a study of T cell responses to AZD1222 COVID-19 vaccine. TCRdb's copy holds only in-frame clones and misses some; the assay was immunoSEQ multiplex PCR. The top ten hold around 7.7% of the sample, which has 95,000 to 150,000 clones, 65% to 90% seen once. The sample was peripheral blood, taken on day 0 of AZD1222 vaccination. These receptors were obtained from an adult in good health.

The chain recombines TRBV2 with TRBJ2-7; no definite D call. CDR3 length: 14 amino acids. Trimming shortened V by 0 bases and J by 4 bases, and 10 bases separated the two germline ends. Per germline, CDR1 SNHLY and CDR2 FYNNEI. The CDR3 is CASSEAGRWYEQYF. CDR3 in DNA: TGTGCCAGCAGTGAAGCCGGACGGTGGTACGAGCAGTACTTC.

This clone was detected once. The chain combines TRBV4-3 with TRBJ2-7; no definite D call. The CDR3 totals 15 residues. Trimming took off 0 bases at V and 2 bases at J, with 11 bases between the two ends. Germline CDR1 and CDR2: LGHNA and YSLEER. CDR3 coding DNA: TGCGCCAGCAGCCAAGATCGGAGCAATCCCTACGAGCAGTACTTC. It is translated as CASSQDRSNPYEQYF.

In regard to this clone: Different DNA sequences within this sample yield the same CDR3. The chain is built from TRBV5-4 and TRBJ2-1, with D maybe TRBD2 (6 bases). CDR3 size: 14 residues. Germline V gene data show CDR1 as SGHNT and CDR2 as YYREEE (reference sequence). Trimming pared 7 bases from V and 0 bases from J, leaving 11 bases between. The CDR3 reads CASSGGSSYNEQFF. The DNA of the CDR3 is TGTGCCAGCTCCGGGGGAAGCTCCTACAATGAGCAGTTCTTC.

The rearrangement joins TRBV3-1 (or the pseudogene TRBV3-2) to TRBJ1-2, with D unresolved. This CDR3 comprises 14 residues. Germline CDR1 is LGHDT and CDR2 is YNNKEL (reference sequence). Trimming shortened V by 4 bases and J by 1 base, and 10 bases separated the two germline ends. The CDR3 protein is CASSRQSDNYGYTF. CDR3 nucleotides: TGTGCCAGCAGCCGGCAGTCGGATAACTATGGCTACACCTTC.

This chain joins TRBV11-2 and TRBJ2-3, with 8 bases that match TRBD2. J gave up 4 bases and V 5 bases, and 11 bases lay outside the gene matches. The CDR3 is 16 amino acids. CDR1 is SGHAT and CDR2 is FQNNGV in the germline V gene. The CDR3 here is CASSPRGDPAADTQYF. As DNA, the CDR3 is TGTGCCAGCAGCCCGCGGGGGGACCCAGCTGCAGATACGCAGTATTTT.

This clone was seen only once. This chain's CDR3 is CASSPLGGVSGANVLTF. The CDR3 DNA sequence: TGCGCCAGCAGCCCCTTAGGCGGGGTGTCTGGGGCCAACGTCCTGACTTTC. The chain uses TRBV5-1 and TRBJ2-6; the D gene is possibly TRBD2 (6 bases). The CDR3 has 17 amino acids. Trimming cost V 4 bases and J 1 base, with 15 bases left between them. Germline V gene data show CDR1 as SGHRS and CDR2 as YFSETQ. Based on the CDR3 plus reference TRBV5-1 and TRBJ2-6, the full variable domain is KAGVTQTPRYLIKTRGQQVTLSCSPISGHRSVSWYQQTPGQGLQFLFEYFSETQRNKGNFPGRFSGRQFSNSRSEMNVSTLELGDSALYLCASSPLGGVSGANVLTFGAGSRLTVL.

The chain is built from TRBV19 and TRBJ2-7; perhaps TRBD1 as D (5 bases). Germline CDR1 and CDR2: LNHDA and SQIVND (reference sequence). Between the trimmed V and J ends, which lost 5 bases and 2 bases, there was a span of 10 bases. The CDR3 runs 13 residues. CDR3 sequence: CASSVTGTYEQYF. CDR3 in DNA: TGTGCCAGTAGTGTCACAGGAACCTACGAGCAGTACTTC. The full variable domain, its missing parts supplied by reference TRBV19 and TRBJ2-7, is DGGITQSPKYLFRKEGQNVTLSCEQNLNHDAMYWYRQDPGQGLRLIYYSQIVNDFQKGDIAEGYSVSREKKESFPLTVTSAQKNPTAFYLCASSVTGTYEQYFGPGTRLTVT.

The genes are TRBV5-5 and TRBJ1-2, with TRBD1 matching 9 bases. From germline, CDR1 is SGHKS and CDR2 YYEKEE (reference sequence). CDR3 length equals 14 residues. Losses at the gene ends were 4 bases for V and 6 bases for J; bases not matched to a gene: 7. CDR3 amino acids: CASSVSGTGNGYTF. For the CDR3, the DNA is TGTGCCAGCAGCGTGTCCGGGACAGGGAATGGCTACACCTTC.

This chain links TRBV28 with TRBJ2-5; weak D call: TRBD2 (5 bases). CDR1 and CDR2 from the germline V gene are MDHEN and SYDVKM. The CDR3 is 14 residues long. Trimming took 7 bases from V and 0 from J, leaving 12 bases between them. DNA for the CDR3: TGTGCCAGCACGGAGGCGGAGTACCAAGAGACCCAGTACTTC. It is translated as CASTEAEYQETQYF.

V is TRBV19 and J is TRBJ2-5; D is ambiguous. The ends were cut back, 0 bases at V and 4 bases at J, with 9 bases in the middle. CDR1 LNHDA and CDR2 SQIVND come from the germline V gene (reference sequence). The CDR3 is 14 residues long. The CDR3 spells CASSIDTTAETQYF. The CDR3 DNA follows: TGTGCCAGTAGTATAGATACAACAGCAGAGACCCAGTACTTC. Combining the CDR3 with reference TRBV19 and TRBJ2-5 gives the whole variable domain DGGITQSPKYLFRKEGQNVTLSCEQNLNHDAMYWYRQDPGQGLRLIYYSQIVNDFQKGDIAEGYSVSREKKESFPLTVTSAQKNPTAFYLCASSIDTTAETQYFGPGTRLLVL.

The chain carries TRBV20-1 and TRBJ2-7; 9 bases agree with TRBD1. The V gene's germline CDR1 is DFQATT and CDR2 SNEGSKA (reference sequence). The CDR3 has 11 residues. With V trimmed by 5 bases and J by 5 bases, 1 base remained unmatched. For the CDR3, the DNA is TGCAGTGCTGGACAGGGGAACGAGCAGTACTTC. Amino acid sequence: CSAGQGNEQYF.

The chain combines TRBV19 with TRBJ2-7, with D perhaps TRBD1 or TRBD2 (5 bases each). CDR1 is LNHDA, CDR2 SQIVND, per germline (reference sequence). CDR3 length equals 14 residues. With 7 bases removed from V and 2 bases from J, the gap between germline ends came to 15 bases. For the CDR3, the DNA is TGTGCCAGTAACCGCCGGGACCGACCCTACGAGCAGTACTTC. Translating gives CASNRRDRPYEQYF.

The rearrangement links TRBV10-1 to TRBJ2-1; no clear D gene. The CDR3 extends over 14 amino acids. The V end lost 4 bases, the J end lost 4 bases, and 11 bases lay between the germline ends. Germline assignment: CDR1 WNHNN and CDR2 SYGVQD (reference sequence). Here the CDR3 DNA reads TGCGCCAGCAGTGCCCCGGACGGATACAATGAGCAGTTCTTC. Translated, it gives CASSAPDGYNEQFF.

V and J are TRBV4-1 and TRBJ1-3, with no clear D. Germline V gene data show CDR1 as MGHRA and CDR2 as YSYEKL. CDR3 length equals 17 residues. The V end was cut by 0 bases, the J end by 0 bases, with 12 bases between. Here the CDR3 reads CASSQDEGSRSGNTIYF. In nucleotides, the CDR3 is TGCGCCAGCAGCCAAGACGAGGGCAGCCGCTCTGGAAACACCATATATTTT.

V and J are TRBV2 and TRBJ2-1; D not resolved. This CDR3 has 13 amino acids. V was clipped by 1 base and J by 5 bases, with 6 bases between them. Germline V CDR1 and CDR2: SNHLY, FYNNEI. This chain's CDR3 is CASSEGAHNEQFF. The CDR3 DNA reads as TGTGCCAGCAGTGAAGGGGCGCACAATGAGCAGTTCTTC.

This chain connects TRBV10-2 to TRBJ2-7; TRBD1 agrees at 8 bases. The germline gives CDR1 WSHSY, CDR2 SAAADI. Germline trimming cut 4 bases from V and 0 bases from J; bases unmatched to any gene: 5. There are 15 residues in the CDR3. CDR3: CASSARQGSSYEQYF. CDR3 nucleotides: TGCGCCAGCAGTGCACGACAGGGGAGCTCCTACGAGCAGTACTTC.

The chain links TRBV12-3 or TRBV12-4 to TRBJ2-3; D is possibly TRBD1 (6 bases). The CDR3 totals 13 residues. V lost 5 bases to trimming and J lost 6 bases, with 12 bases between them. CDR3 residues: CASSPPGADTQYF. The CDR3 coding sequence is TGTGCCAGCAGTCCCCCAGGGGCCGATACGCAGTATTTT.

The chain recombines TRBV15 with TRBJ1-1; D remains ambiguous. This CDR3 contains 13 residues. CDR1 is LNHNV, CDR2 YYDKDF, per germline (reference sequence). V was cut by 3 bases and J by 3 bases, with 8 bases left in between. CDR3 nucleotide sequence: TGTGCCACCAGCAGTGAGTTGTACACTGAAGCTTTCTTT. Its protein product is CATSSELYTEAFF. The whole variable domain, filled in from reference TRBV15 and TRBJ1-1, reads DAMVIQNPRYQVTQFGKPVTLSCSQTLNHNVMYWYQQKSSQAPKLLFHYYDKDFNNEADTPDNFQSRRPNTSFCFLDIRSPGLGDTAMYLCATSSELYTEAFFGQGTRLTVV.

The chain joins TRBV19 to TRBJ2-5; D gene ambiguous. V was cut by 6 bases and J by 2 bases, with 16 bases left in between. The germline CDR1 and CDR2 sequences are LNHDA and SQIVND (reference sequence). CDR3 length equals 15 residues. CDR3 protein: CASSSTAAGQETQYF. In nucleotides, the CDR3 is TGTGCCAGTAGCTCGACGGCAGCCGGTCAAGAGACCCAGTACTTC.

There are a few counts of this clone. This rearrangement joins TRBV10-3 to TRBJ2-2; D gene unclear. CDR1 is ENHRY, CDR2 SYGVKD, per germline. The CDR3 runs to 13 residues. The V end lost 4 bases, the J end lost 3 bases, and 6 bases lay between the germline ends. The CDR3: CAISGQDTGELFF. DNA of the CDR3: TGTGCCATCAGTGGCCAAGACACCGGGGAGCTGTTTTTT.

This chain uses TRBV12-3 or TRBV12-4 with TRBJ2-1, with TRBD2 as a possible D gene (5 bases). V lost 3 bases and J lost 8, with 11 bases in between. The CDR3 is 13 amino acids. The CDR3: CASSFSGSDEQFF. DNA of the CDR3: TGTGCCAGCAGTTTTTCGGGGTCGGATGAGCAGTTCTTC.

This chain uses TRBV6-5 with TRBJ1-1; D is uncertain. V lost 7 bases and J 6 bases, leaving 21 bases between the germline ends. The length of the CDR3 is 15 residues. Germline values: CDR1 MNHEY, CDR2 SVGAGI. The CDR3 nucleotides read TGTGCCAGCATCCTCGCCCGGGGAATCGGGGCTGAAGCTTTCTTT. This encodes CASILARGIGAEAFF.

The chain is built from TRBV7-8 and TRBJ1-1; 8 bases align to TRBD1. The length of the CDR3 is 13 residues. The germline CDR1 and CDR2 sequences are SGHVS and FQNEAQ. Trimming cost V 6 bases and J 7 bases; bases outside gene matches: 7. The CDR3 loop reads CASRLGQVGEAFF. In DNA, the CDR3 is TGTGCCAGCAGATTGGGACAGGTGGGTGAAGCTTTCTTT.

The chain couples TRBV6-5 to TRBJ2-1; D unclear. Germline V gives CDR1 MNHEY, CDR2 SVGAGI. CDR3 length: 13 amino acids. The V gene lost 5 bases and the J gene lost 10 bases, with 15 bases spanning the gap. The CDR3 region has the DNA TGTGCCAGCAGTCCCGCCCCCCTCCCGGAGCAGTTCTTC. It is translated as CASSPAPLPEQFF.

J is TRBJ1-4 and V is TRBV29-1, with a tentative D call TRBD1 (6 bases). Trimming pared 2 bases from V and 8 bases from J, leaving 18 bases between. Germline-derived CDR1 and CDR2 are SQVTM and ANQGSEA. The CDR3 runs 15 residues. CDR3 loop: CSVERYGQNGEKLFF. Written as DNA, the CDR3 is TGCAGCGTTGAAAGATACGGACAGAATGGGGAAAAACTGTTTTTT. Full variable domain (outside the CDR3, taken from reference TRBV29-1 and TRBJ1-4): SAVISQKPSRDICQRGTSLTIQCQVDSQVTMMFWYRQQPGQSLTLIATANQGSEATYESGFVIDKFPISRPNLTFSTLTVSNMSPEDSSIYLCSVERYGQNGEKLFFGSGTQLSVL.

The chain carries TRBV7-2 and TRBJ2-1, with 7 bases matching TRBD2. There are 15 residues in the CDR3. Losses at the gene ends were 5 bases for V and 3 bases for J; bases not matched to a gene: 7. Germline CDR1 SGHTA, CDR2 FQGNSA. CDR3 residues: CASSPASGVYNEQFF. The CDR3 DNA reads TGTGCCAGCAGCCCCGCCAGCGGGGTCTACAATGAGCAGTTCTTC. Variable domain in full (rest from reference TRBV7-2 and TRBJ2-1): GAGVSQSPSNKVTEKGKDVELRCDPISGHTALYWYRQSLGQGLEFLIYFQGNSAPDKSGLPSDRFSAERTGGSVSTLTIQRTQQEDSAVYLCASSPASGVYNEQFFGPGTRLTVL.